A selection of T cell receptor beta chains follows, all from one sample in a study of cytomegalovirus exposure and HLA in healthy donors. Measured with immunoSEQ multiplex PCR; TCRdb has only the in-frame clones, and not every one. The repertoire holds about 130,000 clones, with over 70% as singletons. The sequenced sample consisted of PBMCs. These receptors all stem from a woman between 40 and 55 years old in good health and CMV-seronegative. The CDR3 runs from the conserved cysteine through the conserved F or W. Fields, in order: V gene, D gene, J gene, CDR3 length, clone size, CDR3 DNA, CDR3 protein. The D gene is left open where the match is weak. The listing skips clone size in some rows; elsewhere it reads once, few, many or a size class.

>TRBV15|TRBD2|TRBJ2-3|17|NA
TGTGCCACCAGCAGGAAGGGAGCGGGGGTCATCACAGATACGCAGTATTTT
CATSRKGAGVITDTQYF
>TRBV28|NA|TRBJ1-4|13|NA
TGTGCCAGCAGGGAGGGGGGGAATGAAAAACTGTTTTTT
CASREGGNEKLFF
>TRBV5-6|TRBD1|TRBJ1-4|16|NA
TGTGCCAGCAGCTCGTCACAGGGGGCGCGTAACGAAAAACTGTTTTTT
CASSSSQGARNEKLFF
>TRBV11-2|TRBD1|TRBJ1-5|14|NA
TGTGCCAGCAGCCCCGGGACAGCGAATCAGCCCCAGCATTTT
CASSPGTANQPQHF
>TRBV5-1|NA|TRBJ1-2|13|NA
TGCGCCACCTCGCCCTTCGGGAGTGCTGGCTACACCTTC
CATSPFGSAGYTF
>TRBV5-4|TRBD2|TRBJ2-1|15|few
TGTGCCAGCAGCCCGTCCGAGGTAGCGGGAAATGAGCAGTTCTTC
CASSPSEVAGNEQFF
>TRBV6-1|NA|TRBJ2-7|11|once
TGTGCCAGCAGTGAAGCTATCGAGCAGTACTTC
CASSEAIEQYF
>TRBV25-1|TRBD1|TRBJ2-1|13|NA
TGTGCCAGCAGTGCAACAGGGGGCAATGAGCAGTTCTTC
CASSATGGNEQFF
>TRBV20-1|NA|TRBJ2-1|11|NA
TGCAGTGCACGACTAGTAAGTGAGCAGTTCTTC
CSARLVSEQFF
>TRBV7-2|TRBD1|TRBJ1-5|15|NA
TGTGCCAGCAGCCGGGACAGGCTTAGCAATCAGCCCCAGCATTTT
CASSRDRLSNQPQHF
>TRBV6-5|TRBD1|TRBJ1-5|15|NA
TGTGCCAGCAGTTACCAGGGGGCGGTTGGTCAGCCCCAGCATTTT
CASSYQGAVGQPQHF
>TRBV6-5|TRBD2|TRBJ2-7|15|NA
TGTGCCAGCAGTCAACCGGGACTAGTATTCCACGAGCAGTACTTC
CASSQPGLVFHEQYF
>TRBV4-1|TRBD1|TRBJ2-3|16|NA
TGCGCCAGCAGCCCCCAAACAGGGGGAAGGACAGATACGCAGTATTTT
CASSPQTGGRTDTQYF
>TRBV10-3|NA|TRBJ2-1|13|few
TGTGCCATCAGTGAGCGGGAGTCCAATGAGCAGTTCTTC
CAISERESNEQFF
>TRBV5-5|TRBD1|TRBJ2-7|15|NA
TGTGCCAGCAGCTTGACCGCCGGGACAGCCTACGAGCAGTACTTC
CASSLTAGTAYEQYF
>TRBV6-1|TRBD1|TRBJ1-6|16|NA
TGTGCCAGCAGTGAAGAGACAGGGCCCTATAATTCACCCCTCCACTTT
CASSEETGPYNSPLHF
>TRBV4-1|NA|TRBJ1-1|15|NA
TGCGCCAGCAGCCAAGAAATCAACAGGGAAACTGAAGCTTTCTTT
CASSQEINRETEAFF
>TRBV9|NA|TRBJ1-3|15|NA
TGTGCCAGCAGCGCCGGGGGGGGGCCGGGAAACACCATATATTTT
CASSAGGGPGNTIYF
>TRBV7-2|NA|TRBJ2-5|15|NA
TGTGCCAGCAGCCTCTTGTCGGGGGTCCAAGAGACCCAGTACTTC
CASSLLSGVQETQYF
>TRBV7-9|TRBD2|TRBJ2-3|16|NA
TGTGCCAGCAGCTTAGCCGGGGGGGCCGGCACAGATACGCAGTATTTT
CASSLAGGAGTDTQYF
>TRBV7-3|TRBD1|TRBJ1-4|18|NA
TGTGCCAGCAGCTTACAGCCGTCCTCGGGACAGGGGGTTGAAAAACTGTTTTTT
CASSLQPSSGQGVEKLFF
>TRBV10-1|NA|TRBJ1-5|18|NA
TGCGCCAGCAGTGGAGGCTTGTACAGGGTGAGGACCAATCAGCCCCAGCATTTT
CASSGGLYRVRTNQPQHF
>TRBV6-6|TRBD2|TRBJ2-7|15|few
TGTGCCAGCAGTCCCAGACTAGCGGGGGGGCTCGAGCAGTACTTC
CASSPRLAGGLEQYF
>TRBV7-6|TRBD2|TRBJ2-7|15|NA
TGTGCCAGCAGCTTAGGTGCTAGCGGGACCTACGAGCAGTACTTC
CASSLGASGTYEQYF
>TRBV7-3|NA|TRBJ2-3|15|NA
TGTGCCAGCAGCTTAACGTTTGGGGGGACAGATACGCAGTATTTT
CASSLTFGGTDTQYF
>TRBV5-1|NA|TRBJ1-2|15|NA
TGCGCCAGCAGCTTGGAAAGGGGTGCTGGCTATGGCTACACCTTC
CASSLERGAGYGYTF
>TRBV11-2|TRBD1|TRBJ1-1|13|once
TGTGCCAGCAGCATAACAGGGGACACTGAAGCTTTCTTT
CASSITGDTEAFF
>TRBV27|NA|TRBJ2-3|12|NA
TGTGCCAGCACCAATAGCACAGATACGCAGTATTTT
CASTNSTDTQYF
>TRBV9|NA|TRBJ2-7|13|few
TGTGCCAGCAGCCCCTGGGGGGACTACGAGCAGTACTTC
CASSPWGDYEQYF
>TRBV27|NA|TRBJ2-3|13|NA
TGTGCCAGCAGTCATAGTCCTGCCGGTACGCAGTATTTT
CASSHSPAGTQYF
>TRBV11-2|NA|TRBJ2-3|15|few
TGTGCCAGCAGCACTATGGGGCCCCGCACAGATACGCAGTATTTT
CASSTMGPRTDTQYF
>TRBV29-1|TRBD1|TRBJ2-3|13|NA
TGCAGCGGGGGACAGGTGAGCCCAGATACGCAGTATTTT
CSGGQVSPDTQYF
>TRBV19|TRBD2|TRBJ2-1|15|few
TGTGCCAGTAGTATAGCGGGACTAGCGGGGGGTGAGCAGTTCTTC
CASSIAGLAGGEQFF
>TRBV25-1|TRBD1|TRBJ2-3|15|NA
TGTGCCAGCAGTGACCGCGGGACAGGGTTAGATACGCAGTATTTT
CASSDRGTGLDTQYF
>TRBV9|TRBD1|TRBJ2-1|15|few
TGTGCCAGCAGCGTTTTGGGGACAGAATACAATGAGCAGTTCTTC
CASSVLGTEYNEQFF
>TRBV27|NA|TRBJ2-7|14|NA
TGTGCCAGCAGTTTCGGGGACAACCTCTACGAGCAGTACTTC
CASSFGDNLYEQYF
>TRBV10-3|NA|TRBJ1-3|15|NA
TGTGCCATCAGCCCGCGGGGGTCCGCTGGAAACACCATATATTTT
CAISPRGSAGNTIYF
>TRBV13|NA|TRBJ1-5|13|NA
TGTGCCAGCACAGCGGGACTTGGGCAGCCCCAGCATTTT
CASTAGLGQPQHF
>TRBV11-2|NA|TRBJ2-3|16|NA
TGTGCCAGCAGCTTAGAGGCGACTAGGTATGCAGATACGCAGTATTTT
CASSLEATRYADTQYF
>TRBV28|TRBD2|TRBJ2-3|17|NA
TGTGCCAGCAGCCCTAGCGGGAGGGCTGTAGGTACAGATACGCAGTATTTT
CASSPSGRAVGTDTQYF
>TRBV6-1|NA|TRBJ1-2|14|NA
TGTGCCATTCAACGGGGAGGGGGGGAATATGGCTACACCTTC
CAIQRGGGEYGYTF
>TRBV6-1|TRBD1|TRBJ1-1|14|few
TGTGCCAGCAGTGCCTTGACAGGGGCCACTGAAGCTTTCTTT
CASSALTGATEAFF
>TRBV5-5|TRBD1|TRBJ1-1|14|NA
TGTGCCAGCAGCCGGGGACAGTGGAACACTGAAGCTTTCTTT
CASSRGQWNTEAFF